A single sample is the source of the 19 T cell receptor beta chains below, sequenced in a study of tumor-infiltrating lymphocytes in primary liver carcinoma. The source of the blood RNA was unsorted whole blood, and germline DNA was extracted as well. TCR beta cDNA came from about 500 ng total RNA, primed with a constant-region primer. Three-round nested multiplex PCR performed with slightly modified ARM-PCR produced the TCR beta libraries. TRBV1-TRBV30 forward primers paired with a C-beta reverse primer drove the first two PCR rounds, about 10 cycles each. TCRdb analysed the multiplex PCR reads with MiXCR anew, one entry per CDR3 protein. This sample has about 300,000 distinct CDR3 sequences, with roughly two thirds found just once. The specimen sequenced was peripheral blood. All receptors come from a middle-aged man with primary liver carcinoma and hepatitis B virus infection.

As regards this clonotype: A read error may produce the germline difference seen at one junction end. The gene calls are TRBV6-2 or TRBV6-3 and TRBJ2-7; D is perhaps TRBD2 (6 bases). The germline V gene encodes CDR1 MNHEY and CDR2 SVGEGT. The CDR3 length is 14 residues. The CDR3 nucleotides read TGTGCCAGCAGTTACTTGCGCGGGACCTACAAGCAGTACTTC. Translation gives CASSYLRGTYKQYF.

Comments on this clonotype: One end of the junction is discordant with germline, which a read error may explain. This chain links TRBV6-6 with TRBJ2-1; 11 bases agree with TRBD2. The germline V gene encodes CDR1 MNHNY and CDR2 SVGAGI (reference sequence). The CDR3 consists of 15 residues. The CDR3 DNA is TGTGCCAGCAGTAAGGGACTAGCGGTCGCAAATGGGCAGTTCTTC. This sequence encodes CASSKGLAVANGQFF.

This clonotype was picked up many times. The gene calls are TRBV4-2 and TRBJ2-1; TRBD1 agrees at 9 bases. V shed 3 bases and J 2 bases; nucleotides not matched to a gene: 2. The CDR3 spans 15 residues. CDR1 and CDR2 (germline): LGHNA, YNFKEQ. As DNA, the CDR3 is TGTGCCAGCAGCCAGGGACAGGGCACCTACAATGAGCAGTTCTTC. This sequence encodes CASSQGQGTYNEQFF.

Concerning this clonotype itself: The junction and the germline gene differ at one end; a read error may be behind it. The rearrangement uses TRBV7-8 and TRBJ2-7; maybe TRBD2 (6 bases). Germline loops: CDR1 SGHVS, CDR2 FQNEAQ. The CDR3 runs to 14 residues. DNA of the CDR3: TGTGTCAGCAGCTCCAGCGGGTCCATTCGCGAGCAGTACTTC. This gives the protein CVSSSSGSIREQYF.

As regards this clonotype: A much more abundant neighbour one base away suggests this may be a read error. The rearrangement links TRBV12-3 or TRBV12-4 to TRBJ2-7; D call uncertain. CDR3 length equals 13 residues. With 4 bases removed from V and 3 bases from J, the gap between germline ends came to 10 bases. The CDR3 loop is CASSYSAFYEQYF. The CDR3 DNA reads TGTGCCAGCAGTTATTCGGCTTTCTACGAGCAGTACTTC.

Comment on this clonotype: Mismatch with germline at one junction end may stem from a read error. This chain uses TRBV6-1 with TRBJ2-7; TRBD2 is a possible D gene (5 bases). The CDR3 has 14 residues. Germline CDR1 reads MNHNS; CDR2 reads SASEGT. This CDR3 reads CANSEAADSYEQYF. The CDR3 DNA reads TGTGCCAACAGTGAAGCGGCCGACTCCTACGAGCAGTACTTC.

About this clonotype itself: A read error may explain this, as a much larger clone is one base away. No conserved phenylalanine or tryptophan is present at the end of the CDR3, so a read error is the likely explanation. The CDR3 DNA reads TGTGCCAGCGCTCCGGGGGCCGCTAACTATGGCTACACCCTC. It is translated as CASAPGAANYGYTL. The genes are TRBV12-3 or TRBV12-4 and TRBJ1-2, with D tentatively TRBD1 (6 bases). The germline V and J ends were trimmed by 8 bases and 0 bases, with 13 bases remaining between them. The CDR3 runs to 14 residues.

This clonotype showed up just a few times. This chain links TRBV28 with TRBJ2-1, with TRBD2 matching over 9 bases. The CDR3 consists of 18 residues. V trimming: 8 bases; J trimming: 6 bases; junction bases outside the gene matches: 20. Per germline, CDR1 MDHEN and CDR2 SYDVKM. The CDR3 DNA follows: TGTGCCAGCCACAATAACCCCCATGTAGCGGGAGACTCCAATGAGCAGTTCTTC. It specifies CASHNNPHVAGDSNEQFF.

With respect to this clonotype: A junction end diverges from the germline sequence, so it may reflect a read error. The chain uses TRBV11-1 and TRBJ2-5; D tentatively fits TRBD1 or TRBD2 (5 bases each). The CDR3 runs to 13 residues. Per germline, CDR1 SGHAT and CDR2 FQDESV (reference sequence). The CDR3 DNA reads as TGTGCCAGCAGCTTACATGGGACGGAGACCCAAAACTTC. It encodes CASSLHGTETQNF.

Turning to this clonotype: The conserved final phenylalanine or tryptophan is absent from the CDR3, which likely points to a read error. The V call is TRBV30, the J call TRBJ2-5, with D perhaps TRBD1 (8 bases). The germline gives CDR1 GTSNPN, CDR2 SVGIG (reference sequence). The V gene lost 7 bases and the J gene lost 4 bases, with 16 bases spanning the gap. The CDR3 length is 13 residues. The CDR3, as DNA: TGTGCCTTAAGCACAGGGGGGGCAGAGACCCAGTACCTC. This codes for CALSTGGAETQYL.

V usage is TRBV18 and J usage is TRBJ1-6; 10 bases match TRBD1. There are 19 residues in the CDR3. The J segment lost 0 bases and the V segment lost 5 bases, leaving 10 bases of the junction unmatched. Germline lookup yields CDR1 KGHSH and CDR2 LQKENI. The CDR3 DNA follows: TGTGCCAGCTCATCGTGGGGACAGGGGCTTAGCTCCTATAATTCACCCCTCCACTTT. Encoded protein: CASSSWGQGLSSYNSPLHF.

Worth noting for this clonotype: Since a much larger clone is just one base distant, this may be a read error. The rearrangement links TRBV4-2 to TRBJ2-2; 9 bases match TRBD2. CDR3 length equals 16 residues. The V gene's germline CDR1 is LGHNA and CDR2 YNFKEQ. V lost 2 bases to trimming and J lost 13 bases; unmatched junction nucleotides: 14. The CDR3 nucleotides read TGTGCCAGCAGCCAAAGACTAGCGGACCCTTTGAGGGTGCTGTTTTTT. Encoded protein: CASSQRLADPLRVLFF.

The chain carries TRBV21-1 and TRBJ2-7; TRBD2 was called by the table and not checked on the DNA. TRBV21-1 is reported as a pseudogene. The CDR3 length is 15 residues. DNA for the CDR3: TGTGCCAGCAGCTACCGACTAGCGGCAACGGGGGAGCAGTACTTC. Amino acids: CASSYRLAATGEQYF.

As concerns this clonotype: Being one base from a much bigger clone, this may be a read error. Given the absence of the conserved phenylalanine or tryptophan at the CDR3 end, a read error is likely. The genes are TRBV10-3 and TRBJ1-2; the D gene is possibly TRBD1 (5 bases). Germline CDR1 ENHRY, CDR2 SYGVKD. There are 15 residues in the CDR3. Trimming removed 6 bases from V and 8 bases from J, with 22 bases in between. The chain's CDR3 is CAISQGLQDQWGYTS. The DNA of the CDR3 is TGTGCCATCAGCCAAGGACTACAGGATCAATGGGGCTACACCTCC.

The J gene is TRBJ2-1, the V gene TRBV4-3, with D uncertain. The V end was cut by 3 bases, the J end by 4 bases, with 13 bases between. The CDR3 extends over 15 amino acids. Germline loops: CDR1 LGHNA, CDR2 YSLEER. This CDR3 reads CASSQRSRPYNEQFF. CDR3 bases: TGCGCCAGCAGCCAGAGGAGCAGACCTTACAATGAGCAGTTCTTC.

There are many counts of this clonotype. Here the CDR3 DNA reads TGTGCCAGCAGGCCCCGGACAGGGGAAGGAGAGACCCAGTACTTC. Encoded protein: CASRPRTGEGETQYF. The gene calls are TRBV12-3 or TRBV12-4 and TRBJ2-5, with 9 bases that match TRBD1. Unmatched junction bases numbered 9, after V lost 6 bases and J lost 4 bases. The CDR3 is 15 amino acids.

This rearrangement joins TRBV23-1 to TRBJ2-7; no definite D call. TRBV23-1 is recorded as an ORF, its role being uncertain. The CDR3 is 13 amino acids. The V end was cut by 0 bases, the J end by 7 bases, with 10 bases between. The CDR3 reads CASSQSQLAEQYF. CDR3 coding DNA: TGCGCCAGCAGTCAATCGCAGCTGGCGGAGCAGTACTTC.

There are many counts of this clonotype. The chain employs TRBV12-3 or TRBV12-4 and TRBJ1-1; D possibly corresponds to TRBD1 (5 bases). This CDR3 comprises 13 residues. Trimming took off 6 bases at V and 6 bases at J, with 14 bases between the two ends. CDR3 DNA sequence: TGTGCCAGCAGCCCATACAGGATCTCTGAAGCTTTCTTT. Protein: CASSPYRISEAFF.

This clonotype was seen many times. The V call is TRBV6-2 or TRBV6-3, the J call TRBJ2-1; possible D gene TRBD2, 5 bases. Between the trimmed V and J ends, which lost 2 bases and 9 bases, there was a span of 11 bases. Germline V gives CDR1 MNHEY, CDR2 SVGEGT. This CDR3 region has 13 residues. The CDR3 DNA sequence: TGTGCCAGCAGTTACCCAGGACTTGGTGAGCAGTTCTTC. Amino acid sequence: CASSYPGLGEQFF.